This T cell receptor (beta chain) derives from a study of fetal regulatory T cell absence and autoimmunity. Points from the study as a whole: Some top pancreas TCR clones were over 85-fold enriched versus cord blood.

Repertoires were generated with immunoSEQ multiplex PCR, while TCRdb's copy carries only in-frame clones and drops some. The data contain about 50,000 clones, around 83% of them seen just once; the ten biggest clones take up roughly 0.37%. This CDR3 has 12 amino acids. Trimming stripped 4 bases from V and 8 bases from J, with 9 bases between. Per germline, CDR1 MGHRA and CDR2 YSYEKL. A remark on this clone: Antigen: not known.

The TCR originated in a newborn boy with IPEX syndrome. The chain employs TRBV4-1 and TRBJ1-3; unclear D gene. The sample consisted of cord blood. CDR3 in amino acids: CASSPKGDTIYF. The CDR3 bases are TGCGCCAGCAGCCCAAAAGGCGACACCATATATTTT.